This T cell receptor (beta chain) was retrieved from a study of control samples from healthy donors and cancer patients. Using immunoSEQ multiplex PCR, the repertoire was profiled, and TCRdb retains in-frame clones only, with some absent. The repertoire holds 120,000 or so clones, with around 92% as singletons. Germline lookup yields CDR1 SGHNT and CDR2 YYREEE (reference sequence). With 5 bases clipped from V and 1 base from J, the junction kept 6 bases outside the gene matches. The CDR3 consists of 15 residues. This chain joins TRBV5-4 and TRBJ2-1; 7 nucleotides agree with TRBD2. The material sequenced was PBMCs. The TCR was taken from an elderly man with head and neck cancer. The CDR3: CASSSTSASYNEQFF. The CDR3 coding sequence is TGTGCCAGCAGTTCCACTAGCGCTTCCTACAATGAGCAGTTCTTC. Full variable domain (missing parts from reference TRBV5-4 and TRBJ2-1): ETGVTQSPTHLIKTRGQQVTLRCSSQSGHNTVSWYQQALGQGPQFIFQYYREEENGRGNFPPRFSGLQFPNYSSELNVNALELDDSALYLCASSSTSASYNEQFFGPGTRLTVL.